This TCR beta chain emerged from a study of preoperative IRX-2 immunotherapy in early breast cancer. Measured with immunoSEQ multiplex PCR; TCRdb has only the in-frame clones, and not every one. The data hold about 420 clones, with about 76% observed a single time. Treatment described: preoperative locoregional IRX-2 cytokine immunotherapy. The sample in question was tumor tissue, obtained after IRX-2 immunotherapy. The source of this sequence is a human donor with breast cancer.

The CDR3 loop reads CSVEVVPDTQYF. The CDR3 region has the DNA TGCAGCGTTGAAGTAGTTCCAGATACGCAGTATTTT. The chain recombines TRBV29-1 with TRBJ2-3; no definite D call. The CDR3 is 12 amino acids. Germline V CDR1 and CDR2: SQVTM, ANQGSEA. The ends were cut back, 1 base at V and 4 bases at J, with 6 bases in the middle.